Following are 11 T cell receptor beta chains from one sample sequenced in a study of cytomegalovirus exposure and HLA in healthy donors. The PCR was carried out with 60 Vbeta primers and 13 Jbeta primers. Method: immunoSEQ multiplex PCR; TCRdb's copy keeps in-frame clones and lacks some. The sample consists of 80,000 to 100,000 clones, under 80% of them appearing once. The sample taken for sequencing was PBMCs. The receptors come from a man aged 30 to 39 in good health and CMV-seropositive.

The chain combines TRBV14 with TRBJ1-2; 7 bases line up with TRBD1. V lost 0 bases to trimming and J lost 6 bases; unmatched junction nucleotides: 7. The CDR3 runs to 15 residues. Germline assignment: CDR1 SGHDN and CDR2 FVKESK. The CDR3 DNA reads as TGTGCCAGCAGCCAAGATGTAAGGGGGCACGATGGCTACACCTTC. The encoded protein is CASSQDVRGHDGYTF.

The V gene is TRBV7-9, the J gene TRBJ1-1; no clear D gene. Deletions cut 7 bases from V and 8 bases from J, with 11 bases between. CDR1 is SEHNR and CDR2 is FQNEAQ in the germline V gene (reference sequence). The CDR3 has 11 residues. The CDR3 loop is CASTRSKEAFF. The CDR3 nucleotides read TGTGCCAGCACCCGGAGTAAGGAAGCTTTCTTT.

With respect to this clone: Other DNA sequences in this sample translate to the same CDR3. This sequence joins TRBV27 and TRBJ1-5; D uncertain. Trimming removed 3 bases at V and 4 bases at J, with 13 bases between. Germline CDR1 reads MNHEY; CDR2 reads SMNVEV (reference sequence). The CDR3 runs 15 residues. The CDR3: CASSFSPGGNQPQHF. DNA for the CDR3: TGTGCCAGCAGTTTCTCTCCGGGAGGGAATCAGCCCCAGCATTTT.

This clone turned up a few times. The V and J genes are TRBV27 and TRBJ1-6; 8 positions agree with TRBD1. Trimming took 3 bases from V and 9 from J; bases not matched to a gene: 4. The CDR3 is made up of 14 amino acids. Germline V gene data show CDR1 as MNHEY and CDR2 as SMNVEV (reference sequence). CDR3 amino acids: CASSLDRVSSPLHF. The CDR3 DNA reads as TGTGCCAGCAGTTTGGACAGGGTCAGTTCACCCCTCCACTTT.

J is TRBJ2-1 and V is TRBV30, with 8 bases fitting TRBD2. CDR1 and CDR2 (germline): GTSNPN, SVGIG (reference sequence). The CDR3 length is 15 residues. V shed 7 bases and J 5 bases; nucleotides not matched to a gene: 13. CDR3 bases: TGTGCCTCCGGGAGTGATCTTAGCGGGGACAATGAGCAGTTCTTC. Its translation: CASGSDLSGDNEQFF. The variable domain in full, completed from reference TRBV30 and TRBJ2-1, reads SQTIHQWPATLVQPVGSPLSLECTVEGTSNPNLYWYRQAAGRGLQLLFYSVGIGQISSEVPQNLSASRPQDRQFILSSKKLLLSDSGFYLCASGSDLSGDNEQFFGPGTRLTVL.

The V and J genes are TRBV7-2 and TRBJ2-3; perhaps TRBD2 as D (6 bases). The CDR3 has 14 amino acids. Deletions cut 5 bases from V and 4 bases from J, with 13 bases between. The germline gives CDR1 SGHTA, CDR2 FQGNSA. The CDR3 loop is CASSRGASADTQYF. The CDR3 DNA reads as TGTGCCAGCAGCCGCGGGGCTAGCGCAGATACGCAGTATTTT.

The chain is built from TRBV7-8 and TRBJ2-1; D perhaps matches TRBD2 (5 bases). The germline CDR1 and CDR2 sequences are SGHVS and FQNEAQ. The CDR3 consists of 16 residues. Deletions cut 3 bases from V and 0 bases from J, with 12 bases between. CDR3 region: CASSFPSGYSYNEQFF. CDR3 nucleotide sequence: TGTGCCAGCAGCTTCCCGAGCGGTTACTCCTACAATGAGCAGTTCTTC.

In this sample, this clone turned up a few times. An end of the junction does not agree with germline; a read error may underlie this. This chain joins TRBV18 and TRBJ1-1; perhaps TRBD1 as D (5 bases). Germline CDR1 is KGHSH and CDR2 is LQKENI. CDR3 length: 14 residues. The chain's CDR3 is CASSPTSGNPEAFF. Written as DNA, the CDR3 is TGTGCCAGCTCACCAACCTCAGGGAACCCTGAAGCTTTCTTT.

CDR3: CASSDLNVREVGYTF. The CDR3 bases are TGTGCCAGCAGTGACCTCAACGTTAGAGAAGTTGGCTACACCTTC. V and J are TRBV25-1 and TRBJ1-2; D gene ambiguous. The V end was cut by 3 bases, the J end by 7 bases, with 18 bases between. CDR1 and CDR2 from the germline V gene are MGHDK and SYGVNS. CDR3 length: 15 amino acids.

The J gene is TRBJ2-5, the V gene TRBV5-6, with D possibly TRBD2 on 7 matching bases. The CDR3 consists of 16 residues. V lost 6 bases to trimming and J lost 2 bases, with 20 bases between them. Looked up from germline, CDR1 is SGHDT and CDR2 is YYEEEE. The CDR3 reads CASTGGGGISQETQYF. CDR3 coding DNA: TGTGCCAGCACCGGGGGAGGGGGAATTAGTCAAGAGACCCAGTACTTC.

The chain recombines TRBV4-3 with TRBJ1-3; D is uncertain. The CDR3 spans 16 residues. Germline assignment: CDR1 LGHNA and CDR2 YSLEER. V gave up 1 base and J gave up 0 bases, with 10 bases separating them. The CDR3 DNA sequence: TGCGCCAGCAGCCAAGCGGCCGGGTACTCTGGAAACACCATATATTTT. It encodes CASSQAAGYSGNTIYF.